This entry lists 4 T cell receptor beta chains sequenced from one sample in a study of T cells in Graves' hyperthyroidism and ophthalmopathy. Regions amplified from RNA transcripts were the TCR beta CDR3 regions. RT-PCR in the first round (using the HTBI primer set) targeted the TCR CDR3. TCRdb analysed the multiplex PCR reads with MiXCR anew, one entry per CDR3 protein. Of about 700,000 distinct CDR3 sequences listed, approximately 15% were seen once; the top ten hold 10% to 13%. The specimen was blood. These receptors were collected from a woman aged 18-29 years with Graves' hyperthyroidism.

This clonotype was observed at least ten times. CDR3 DNA sequence: TGTGCCAGCAGACCTGGACAGGGTTTGGTGGGCTACACCTTC. The encoded protein is CASRPGQGLVGYTF. The chain has TRBV7-9 and TRBJ1-2, with 8 bases lining up with TRBD1. In germline, CDR1 is SEHNR, CDR2 FQNEAQ (reference sequence). The CDR3 has 14 amino acids. Germline trimming cut 6 bases from V and 8 bases from J; bases unmatched to any gene: 11.

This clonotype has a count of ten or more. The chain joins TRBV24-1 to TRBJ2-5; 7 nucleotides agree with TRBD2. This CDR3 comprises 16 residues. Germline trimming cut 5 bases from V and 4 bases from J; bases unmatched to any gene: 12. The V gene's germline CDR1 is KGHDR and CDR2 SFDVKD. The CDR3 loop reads CATSVLGGSRGETQYF. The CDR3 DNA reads TGTGCCACCAGTGTCCTGGGGGGGAGTCGTGGAGAGACCCAGTACTTC.

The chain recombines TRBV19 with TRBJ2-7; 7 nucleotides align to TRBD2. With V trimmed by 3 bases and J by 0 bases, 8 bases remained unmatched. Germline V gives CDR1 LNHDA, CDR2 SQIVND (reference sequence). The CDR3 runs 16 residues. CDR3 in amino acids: CASSMAAGFYSYEQYF. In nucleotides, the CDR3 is TGTGCCAGTAGTATGGCAGCGGGATTCTACTCCTACGAGCAGTACTTC.

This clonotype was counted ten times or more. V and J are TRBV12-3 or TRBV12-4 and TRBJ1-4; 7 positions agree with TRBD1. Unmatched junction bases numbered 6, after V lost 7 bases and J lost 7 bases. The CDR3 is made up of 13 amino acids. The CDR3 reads CASKRQGGEKLFF. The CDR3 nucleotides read TGTGCCAGCAAACGACAGGGAGGTGAAAAACTGTTTTTT.